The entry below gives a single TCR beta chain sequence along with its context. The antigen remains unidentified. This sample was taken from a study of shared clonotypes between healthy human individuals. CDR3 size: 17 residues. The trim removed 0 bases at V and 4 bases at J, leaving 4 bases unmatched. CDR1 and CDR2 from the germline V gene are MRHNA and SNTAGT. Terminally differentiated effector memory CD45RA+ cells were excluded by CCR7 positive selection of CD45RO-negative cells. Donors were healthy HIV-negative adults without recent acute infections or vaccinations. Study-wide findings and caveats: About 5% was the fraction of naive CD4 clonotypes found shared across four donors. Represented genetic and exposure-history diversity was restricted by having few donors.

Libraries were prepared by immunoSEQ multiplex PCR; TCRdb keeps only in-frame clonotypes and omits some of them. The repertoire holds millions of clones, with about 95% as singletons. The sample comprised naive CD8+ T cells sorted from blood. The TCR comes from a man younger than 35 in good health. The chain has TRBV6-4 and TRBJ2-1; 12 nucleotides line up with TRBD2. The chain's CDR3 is CASSDSDGLAGYNEQFF. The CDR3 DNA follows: TGTGCCAGCAGTGACTCAGATGGACTAGCGGGATACAATGAGCAGTTCTTC.